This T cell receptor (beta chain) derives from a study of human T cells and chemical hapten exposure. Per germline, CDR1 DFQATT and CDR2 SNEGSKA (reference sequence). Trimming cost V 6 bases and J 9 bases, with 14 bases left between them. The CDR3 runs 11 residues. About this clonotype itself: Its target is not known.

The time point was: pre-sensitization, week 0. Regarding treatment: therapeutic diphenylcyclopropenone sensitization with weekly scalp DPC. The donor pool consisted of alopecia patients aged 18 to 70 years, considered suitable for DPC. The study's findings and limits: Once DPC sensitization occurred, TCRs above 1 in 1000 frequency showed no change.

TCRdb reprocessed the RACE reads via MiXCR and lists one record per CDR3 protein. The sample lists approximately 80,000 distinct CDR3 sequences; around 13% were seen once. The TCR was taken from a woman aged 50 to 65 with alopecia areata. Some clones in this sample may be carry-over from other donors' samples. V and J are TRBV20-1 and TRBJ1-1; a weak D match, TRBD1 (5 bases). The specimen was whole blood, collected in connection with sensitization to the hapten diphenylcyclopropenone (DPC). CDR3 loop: CSAGTTDKAFF. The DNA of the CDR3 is TGCAGTGCGGGGACGACAGATAAAGCTTTCTTT.